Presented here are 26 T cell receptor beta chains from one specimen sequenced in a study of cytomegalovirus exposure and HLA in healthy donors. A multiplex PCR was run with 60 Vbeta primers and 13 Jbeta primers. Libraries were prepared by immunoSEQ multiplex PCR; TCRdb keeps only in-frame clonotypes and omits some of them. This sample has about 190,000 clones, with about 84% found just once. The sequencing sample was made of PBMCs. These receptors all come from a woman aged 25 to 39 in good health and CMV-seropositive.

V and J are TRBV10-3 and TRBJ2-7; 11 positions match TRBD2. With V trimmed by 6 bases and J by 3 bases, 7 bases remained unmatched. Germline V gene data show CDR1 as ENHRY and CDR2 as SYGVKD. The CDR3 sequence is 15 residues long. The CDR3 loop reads CAIRITSGSYYEQYF. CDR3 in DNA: TGTGCCATCAGAATTACTAGCGGGAGTTACTACGAGCAGTACTTC.

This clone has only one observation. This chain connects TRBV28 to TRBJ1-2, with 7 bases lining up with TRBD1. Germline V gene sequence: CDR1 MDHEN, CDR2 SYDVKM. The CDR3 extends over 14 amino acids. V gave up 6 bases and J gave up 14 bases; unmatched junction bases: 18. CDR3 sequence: CASSRSSSGTVLTF. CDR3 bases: TGTGCCAGCAGCCGCTCCTCTTCCGGGACAGTGCTGACCTTC.

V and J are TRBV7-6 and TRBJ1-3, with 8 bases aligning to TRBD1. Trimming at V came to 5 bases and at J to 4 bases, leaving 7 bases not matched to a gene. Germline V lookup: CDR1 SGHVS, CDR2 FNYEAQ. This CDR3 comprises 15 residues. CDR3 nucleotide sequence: TGTGCCAGCAGCACCAGGGGGCTGGAGGGAAACACCATATATTTT. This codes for CASSTRGLEGNTIYF.

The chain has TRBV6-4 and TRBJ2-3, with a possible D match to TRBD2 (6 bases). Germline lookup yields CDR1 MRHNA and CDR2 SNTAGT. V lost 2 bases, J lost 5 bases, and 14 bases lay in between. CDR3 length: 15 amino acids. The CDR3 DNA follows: TGTGCCAGCAGTGACAAGGGACTCTCTAGAGATACGCAGTATTTT. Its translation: CASSDKGLSRDTQYF.

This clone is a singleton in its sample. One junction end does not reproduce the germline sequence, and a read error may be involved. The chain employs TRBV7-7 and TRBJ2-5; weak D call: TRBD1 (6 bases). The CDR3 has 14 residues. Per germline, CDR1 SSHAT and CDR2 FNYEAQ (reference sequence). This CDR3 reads CASSPEGDQETQYF. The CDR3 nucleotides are TGTGCTAGCAGCCCCGAGGGGGACCAAGAGACCCAGTACTTC.

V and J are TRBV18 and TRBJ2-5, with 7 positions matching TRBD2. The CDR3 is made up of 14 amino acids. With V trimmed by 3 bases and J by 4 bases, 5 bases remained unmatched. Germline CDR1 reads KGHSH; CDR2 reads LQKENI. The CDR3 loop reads CASSPGGGGETQYF. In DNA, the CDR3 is TGTGCCAGCTCACCTGGCGGGGGAGGAGAGACCCAGTACTTC.

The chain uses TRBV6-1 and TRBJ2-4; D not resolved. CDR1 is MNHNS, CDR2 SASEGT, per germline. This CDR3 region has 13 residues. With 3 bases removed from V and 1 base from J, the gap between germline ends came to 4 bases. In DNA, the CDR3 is TGTGCCAGCAGTGACAGGGCCAAAAACATTCAGTACTTC. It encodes CASSDRAKNIQYF.

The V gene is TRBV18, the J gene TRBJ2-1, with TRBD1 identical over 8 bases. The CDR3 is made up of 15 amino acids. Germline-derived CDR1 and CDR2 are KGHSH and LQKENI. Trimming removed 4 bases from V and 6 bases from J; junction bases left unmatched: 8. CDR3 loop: CASSRQTGDPNEQFF. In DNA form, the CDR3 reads TGTGCCAGCTCACGACAGACAGGGGATCCCAATGAGCAGTTCTTC. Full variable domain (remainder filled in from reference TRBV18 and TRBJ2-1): NAGVMQNPRHLVRRRGQEARLRCSPMKGHSHVYWYRQLPEEGLKFMVYLQKENIIDESGMPKERFSAEFPKEGPSILRIQQVVRGDSAAYFCASSRQTGDPNEQFFGPGTRLTVL.

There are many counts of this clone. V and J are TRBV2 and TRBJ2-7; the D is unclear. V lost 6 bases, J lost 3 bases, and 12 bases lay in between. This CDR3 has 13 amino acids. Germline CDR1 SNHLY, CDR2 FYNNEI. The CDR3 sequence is CASRTLILYEQYF. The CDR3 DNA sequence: TGTGCCAGCAGGACACTCATCCTCTACGAGCAGTACTTC.

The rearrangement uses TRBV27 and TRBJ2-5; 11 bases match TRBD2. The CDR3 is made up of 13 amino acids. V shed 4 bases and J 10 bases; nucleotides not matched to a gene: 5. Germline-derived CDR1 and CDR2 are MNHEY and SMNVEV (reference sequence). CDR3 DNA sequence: TGTGCCAGCAGTTCGTATAGCGGGGGGGGCCAGTACTTC. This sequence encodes CASSSYSGGGQYF.

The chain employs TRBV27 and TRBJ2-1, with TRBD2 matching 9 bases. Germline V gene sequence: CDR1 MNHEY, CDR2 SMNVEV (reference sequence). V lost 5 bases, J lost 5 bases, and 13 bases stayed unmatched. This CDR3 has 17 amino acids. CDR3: CASSPGPGGRANNEQFF. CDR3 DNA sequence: TGTGCCAGCAGTCCGGGCCCGGGCGGGAGGGCCAACAATGAGCAGTTCTTC.

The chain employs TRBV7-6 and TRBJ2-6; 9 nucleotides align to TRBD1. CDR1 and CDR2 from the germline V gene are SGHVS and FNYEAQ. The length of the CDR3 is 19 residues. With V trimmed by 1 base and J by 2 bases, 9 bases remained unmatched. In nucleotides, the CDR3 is TGTGCCAGCAGCTTAGTTGCGGGGACAGGGCATACTGGGGCCAACGTCCTGACTTTC. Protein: CASSLVAGTGHTGANVLTF. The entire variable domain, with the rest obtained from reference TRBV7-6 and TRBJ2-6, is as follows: GAGVSQSPRYKVTKRGQDVALRCDPISGHVSLYWYRQALGQGPEFLTYFNYEAQQDKSGLPNDRFSAERPEGSISTLTIQRTEQRDSAMYRCASSLVAGTGHTGANVLTFGAGSRLTVL.

CDR3 region: CASSHPGQGVQLSYNEQFF. The CDR3 DNA follows: TGCGCCAGCAGCCATCCGGGACAGGGGGTACAACTCTCCTACAATGAGCAGTTCTTC. The chain links TRBV4-1 to TRBJ2-1, with 11 bases aligning to TRBD1. The V gene's germline CDR1 is MGHRA and CDR2 YSYEKL. The CDR3 length is 19 residues. Unmatched junction bases numbered 10, after V lost 3 bases and J lost 0 bases.

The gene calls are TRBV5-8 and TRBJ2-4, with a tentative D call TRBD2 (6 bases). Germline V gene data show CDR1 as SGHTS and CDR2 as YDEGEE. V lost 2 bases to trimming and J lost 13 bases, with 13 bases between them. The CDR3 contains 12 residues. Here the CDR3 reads CASSLKTSSQYF. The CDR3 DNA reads TGTGCCAGCAGCTTAAAGACTAGTTCCCAGTACTTC.

The CDR3: CAWSGARGYTIYF. In DNA, the CDR3 is TGTGCCTGGAGTGGAGCTCGGGGGTACACCATATATTTT. The V gene is TRBV30, the J gene TRBJ1-3; a weak D match, TRBD1 (5 bases). Trimming shortened V by 1 base and J by 8 bases, and 12 bases separated the two germline ends. The CDR3 consists of 13 residues. Germline-derived CDR1 and CDR2 are GTSNPN and SVGIG (reference sequence).

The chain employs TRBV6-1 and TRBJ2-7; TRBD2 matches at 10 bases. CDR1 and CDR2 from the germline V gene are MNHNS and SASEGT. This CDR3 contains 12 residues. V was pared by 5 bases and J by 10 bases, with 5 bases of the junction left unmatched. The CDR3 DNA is TGTGCCAGCAGTTCCACTAGCGGGGTCCAGTACTTC. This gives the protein CASSSTSGVQYF.

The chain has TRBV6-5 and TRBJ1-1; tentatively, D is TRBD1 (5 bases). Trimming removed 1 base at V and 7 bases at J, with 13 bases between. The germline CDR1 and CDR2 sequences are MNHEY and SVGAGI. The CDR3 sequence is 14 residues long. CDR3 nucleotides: TGTGCCAGCAGTTACTTCTCAGGGTCTGATGAAGCTTTCTTT. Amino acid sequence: CASSYFSGSDEAFF.

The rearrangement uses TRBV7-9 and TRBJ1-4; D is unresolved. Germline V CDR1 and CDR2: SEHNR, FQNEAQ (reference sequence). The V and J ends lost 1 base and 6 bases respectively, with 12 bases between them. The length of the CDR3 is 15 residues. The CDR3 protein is CASSLVEMVDEKLFF. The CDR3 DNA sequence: TGTGCCAGCAGCTTAGTGGAGATGGTAGATGAAAAACTGTTTTTT.

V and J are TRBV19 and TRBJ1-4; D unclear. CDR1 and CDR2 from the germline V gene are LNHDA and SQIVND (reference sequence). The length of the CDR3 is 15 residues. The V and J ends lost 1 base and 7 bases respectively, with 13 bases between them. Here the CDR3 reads CASSIARGVGEKLFF. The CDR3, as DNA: TGTGCCAGTAGTATAGCGCGCGGGGTTGGTGAAAAACTGTTTTTT.

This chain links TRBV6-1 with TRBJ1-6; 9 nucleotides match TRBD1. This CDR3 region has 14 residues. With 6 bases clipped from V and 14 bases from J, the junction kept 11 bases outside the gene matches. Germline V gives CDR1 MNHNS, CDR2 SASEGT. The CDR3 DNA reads TGTGCCAGCAGGACAGGGGGTTGGGATACTGCCCTCCACTTT. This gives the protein CASRTGGWDTALHF.

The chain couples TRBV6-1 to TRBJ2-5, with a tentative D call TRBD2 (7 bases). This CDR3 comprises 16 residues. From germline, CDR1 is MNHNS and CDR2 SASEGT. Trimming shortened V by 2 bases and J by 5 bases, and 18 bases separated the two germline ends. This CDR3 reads CASSEFGGLRGETQYF. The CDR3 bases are TGTGCCAGCAGTGAATTCGGGGGGCTCCGCGGCGAGACCCAGTACTTC.

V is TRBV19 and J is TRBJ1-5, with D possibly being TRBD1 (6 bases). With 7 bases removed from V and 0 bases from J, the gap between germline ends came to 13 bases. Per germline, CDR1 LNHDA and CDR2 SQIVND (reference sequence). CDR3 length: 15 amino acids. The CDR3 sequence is CASTKDSNSNQPQHF. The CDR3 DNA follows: TGTGCCAGTACCAAGGACAGTAATAGCAATCAGCCCCAGCATTTT.

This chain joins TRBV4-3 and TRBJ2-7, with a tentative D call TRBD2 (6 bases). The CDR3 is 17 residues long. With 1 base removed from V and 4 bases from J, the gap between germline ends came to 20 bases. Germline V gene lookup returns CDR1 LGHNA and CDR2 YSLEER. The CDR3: CASSQVPKRGLYYEQYF. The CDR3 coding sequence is TGCGCCAGCAGCCAAGTTCCGAAAAGGGGACTCTATTACGAGCAGTACTTC.

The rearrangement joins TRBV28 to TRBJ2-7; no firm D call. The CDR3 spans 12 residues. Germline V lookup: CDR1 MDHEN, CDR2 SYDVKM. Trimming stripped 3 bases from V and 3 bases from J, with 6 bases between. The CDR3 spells CASSLSLYEQYF. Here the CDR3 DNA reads TGTGCCAGCAGTTTGTCCCTCTACGAGCAGTACTTC.

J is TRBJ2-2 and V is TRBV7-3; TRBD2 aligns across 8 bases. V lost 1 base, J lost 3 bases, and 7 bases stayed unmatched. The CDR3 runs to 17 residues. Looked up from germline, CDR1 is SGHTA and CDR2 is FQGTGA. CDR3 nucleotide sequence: TGTGCCAGCAGCTTAAGGGCGGGAGGAACCTACACCGGGGAGCTGTTTTTT. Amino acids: CASSLRAGGTYTGELFF.

CDR3 sequence (DNA): TGTGCCAGCAGCCCCTGGGGGGTCGGTACTGAAGCTTTCTTT. Translating gives CASSPWGVGTEAFF. This sequence joins TRBV28 and TRBJ1-1, with a weak D call TRBD1 (5 bases). Trimming removed 6 bases from V and 5 bases from J, with 16 bases in between. Germline CDR1 MDHEN, CDR2 SYDVKM. This CDR3 comprises 14 residues. Full variable domain (outside the CDR3, taken from reference TRBV28 and TRBJ1-1): DVKVTQSSRYLVKRTGEKVFLECVQDMDHENMFWYRQDPGLGLRLIYFSYDVKMKEKGDIPEGYSVSREKKERFSLILESASTNQTSMYLCASSPWGVGTEAFFGQGTRLTVV.